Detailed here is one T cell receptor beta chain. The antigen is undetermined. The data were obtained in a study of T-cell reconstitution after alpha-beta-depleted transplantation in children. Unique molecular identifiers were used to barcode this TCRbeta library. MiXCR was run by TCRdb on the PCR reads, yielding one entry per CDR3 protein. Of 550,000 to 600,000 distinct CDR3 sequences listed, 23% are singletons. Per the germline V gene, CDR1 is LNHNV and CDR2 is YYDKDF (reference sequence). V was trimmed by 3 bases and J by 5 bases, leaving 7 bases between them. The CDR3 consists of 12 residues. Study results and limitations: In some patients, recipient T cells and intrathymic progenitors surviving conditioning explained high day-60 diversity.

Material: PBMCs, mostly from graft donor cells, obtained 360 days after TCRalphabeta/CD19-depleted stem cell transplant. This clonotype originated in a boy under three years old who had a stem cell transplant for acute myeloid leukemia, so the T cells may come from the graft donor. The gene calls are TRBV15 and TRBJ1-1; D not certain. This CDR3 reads CATSSSETEAFF. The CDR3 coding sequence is TGTGCCACCAGCAGTAGCGAAACTGAAGCTTTCTTT. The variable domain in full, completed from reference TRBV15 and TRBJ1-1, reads DAMVIQNPRYQVTQFGKPVTLSCSQTLNHNVMYWYQQKSSQAPKLLFHYYDKDFNNEADTPDNFQSRRPNTSFCFLDIRSPGLGDTAMYLCATSSSETEAFFGQGTRLTVV.